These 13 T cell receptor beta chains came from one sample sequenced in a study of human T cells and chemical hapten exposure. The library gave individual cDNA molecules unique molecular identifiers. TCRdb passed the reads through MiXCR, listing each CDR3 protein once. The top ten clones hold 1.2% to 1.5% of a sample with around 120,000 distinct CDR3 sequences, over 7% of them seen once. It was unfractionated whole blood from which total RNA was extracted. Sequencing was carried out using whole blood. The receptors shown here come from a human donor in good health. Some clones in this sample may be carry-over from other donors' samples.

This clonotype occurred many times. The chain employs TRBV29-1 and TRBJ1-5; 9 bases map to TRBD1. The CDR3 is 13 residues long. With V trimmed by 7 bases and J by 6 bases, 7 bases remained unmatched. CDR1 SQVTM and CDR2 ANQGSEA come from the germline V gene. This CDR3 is CSAGQGLGQPQHF. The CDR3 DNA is TGCAGCGCCGGACAGGGGTTGGGTCAGCCCCAGCATTTT.

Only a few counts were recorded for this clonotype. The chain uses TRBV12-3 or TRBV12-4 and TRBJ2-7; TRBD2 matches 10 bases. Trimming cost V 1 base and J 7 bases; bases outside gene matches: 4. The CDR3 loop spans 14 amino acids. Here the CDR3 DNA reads TGTGCCAGCAGTTTAGGTAGCGGGAGGCGGGAGCAGTACTTC. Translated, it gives CASSLGSGRREQYF.

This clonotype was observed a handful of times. This chain's CDR3 is CASTAMHNEKLFF. CDR3 DNA sequence: TGTGCCAGCACCGCGATGCATAACGAAAAACTGTTTTTT. The chain employs TRBV2 and TRBJ1-4; no firm D call. Trimming cost V 7 bases and J 8 bases, with 14 bases left between them. CDR3 size: 13 residues. CDR1 SNHLY and CDR2 FYNNEI come from the germline V gene.

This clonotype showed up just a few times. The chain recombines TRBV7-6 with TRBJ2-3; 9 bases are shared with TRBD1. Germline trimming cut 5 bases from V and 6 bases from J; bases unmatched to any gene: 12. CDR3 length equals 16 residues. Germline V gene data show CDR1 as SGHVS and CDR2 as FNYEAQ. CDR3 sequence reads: CASSRGQGWDMDTQYF. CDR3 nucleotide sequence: TGTGCCAGCAGCCGCGGACAGGGGTGGGACATGGATACGCAGTATTTT.

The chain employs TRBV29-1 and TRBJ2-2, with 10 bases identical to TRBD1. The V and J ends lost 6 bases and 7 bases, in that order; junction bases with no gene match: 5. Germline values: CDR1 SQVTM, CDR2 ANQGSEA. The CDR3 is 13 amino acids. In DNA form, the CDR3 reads TGCAGCGTGGGACAGGGGATCGGCGGGGAGCTGTTTTTT. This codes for CSVGQGIGGELFF.

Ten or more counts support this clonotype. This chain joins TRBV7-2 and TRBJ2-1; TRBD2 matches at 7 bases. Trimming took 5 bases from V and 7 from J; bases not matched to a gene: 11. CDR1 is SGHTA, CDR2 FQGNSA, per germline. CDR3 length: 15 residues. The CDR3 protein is CASSRVAGVGNEQFF. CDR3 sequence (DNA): TGTGCCAGCAGCCGAGTGGCGGGAGTAGGAAATGAGCAGTTCTTC.

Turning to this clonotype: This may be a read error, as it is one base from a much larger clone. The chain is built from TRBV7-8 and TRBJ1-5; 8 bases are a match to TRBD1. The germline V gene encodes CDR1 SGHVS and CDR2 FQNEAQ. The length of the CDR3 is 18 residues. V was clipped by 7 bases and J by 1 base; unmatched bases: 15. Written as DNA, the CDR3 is TGTGCCAGCAACCAACTGATCCCGGGACAGGCGAGCAATCAGCCCCAGCATTTT. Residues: CASNQLIPGQASNQPQHF. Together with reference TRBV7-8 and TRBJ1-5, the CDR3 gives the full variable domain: GAGVSQSPRYKVAKRGQDVALRCDPISGHVSLFWYQQALGQGPEFLTYFQNEAQLDKSGLPSDRFFAERPEGSVSTLKIQRTQQEDSAVYLCASNQLIPGQASNQPQHFGDGTRLSIL.

In nucleotides, the CDR3 is TGTGCCAGCAGTGGCATTGACAGGGGTCAGACTGAAGCTTTCTTT. Translated, it gives CASSGIDRGQTEAFF. The rearrangement links TRBV6-5 to TRBJ1-1, with TRBD1 identical over 8 bases. V dropped 5 bases and J dropped 5; count of bases not matched to a gene: 10. The CDR3 contains 15 residues. The germline V gene encodes CDR1 MNHEY and CDR2 SVGAGI.

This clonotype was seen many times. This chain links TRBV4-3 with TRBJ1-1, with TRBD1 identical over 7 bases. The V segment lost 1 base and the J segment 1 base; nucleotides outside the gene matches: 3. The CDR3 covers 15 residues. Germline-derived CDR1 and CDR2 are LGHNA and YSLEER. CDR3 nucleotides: TGCGCCAGCAGCCAAGGACACAGGGGGAACACTGAAGCTTTCTTT. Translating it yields CASSQGHRGNTEAFF.

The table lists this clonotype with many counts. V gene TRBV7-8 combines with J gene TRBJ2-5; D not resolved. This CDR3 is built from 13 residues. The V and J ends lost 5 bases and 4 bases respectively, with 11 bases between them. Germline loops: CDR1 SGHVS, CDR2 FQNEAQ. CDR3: CASSRSVGETQYF. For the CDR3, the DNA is TGTGCCAGCAGCCGCTCCGTCGGAGAGACCCAGTACTTC.

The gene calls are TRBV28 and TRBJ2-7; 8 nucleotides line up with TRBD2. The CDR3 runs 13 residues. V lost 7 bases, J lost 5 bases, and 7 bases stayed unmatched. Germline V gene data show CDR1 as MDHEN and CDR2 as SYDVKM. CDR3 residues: CASKPGLAHEQYF. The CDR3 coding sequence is TGTGCCAGCAAGCCCGGACTAGCCCACGAGCAGTACTTC. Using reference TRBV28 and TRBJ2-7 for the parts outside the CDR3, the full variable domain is DVKVTQSSRYLVKRTGEKVFLECVQDMDHENMFWYRQDPGLGLRLIYFSYDVKMKEKGDIPEGYSVSREKKERFSLILESASTNQTSMYLCASKPGLAHEQYFGPGTRLTVT.

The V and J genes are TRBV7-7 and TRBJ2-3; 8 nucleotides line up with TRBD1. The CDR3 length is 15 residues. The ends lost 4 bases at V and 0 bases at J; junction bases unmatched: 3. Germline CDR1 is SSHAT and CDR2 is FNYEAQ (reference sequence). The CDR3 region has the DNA TGTGCCAGCAGCTACAGGGGGGCTAGCACAGATACGCAGTATTTT. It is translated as CASSYRGASTDTQYF.

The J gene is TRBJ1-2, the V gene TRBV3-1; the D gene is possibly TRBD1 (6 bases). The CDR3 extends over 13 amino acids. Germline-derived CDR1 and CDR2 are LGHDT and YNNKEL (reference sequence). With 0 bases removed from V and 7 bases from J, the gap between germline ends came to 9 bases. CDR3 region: CASSQENRAGYTF. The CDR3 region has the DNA TGTGCCAGCAGCCAAGAGAACAGGGCTGGCTACACCTTC.